Sequencing of this T cell receptor (beta chain) was carried out in a study of cytomegalovirus exposure and HLA in healthy donors. Primers: 60 Vbeta forward and 13 Jbeta reverse. Authors' methods: In a later analysis, approximately 80 million unique TCR beta chains included roughly 11 million shared by two or more donors. Here immunoSEQ multiplex PCR was the method, and the copy in TCRdb shows in-frame clones only, minus some. Clone size and the V and J calls come from that table; the DNA yielded D and trimming. The profile covers 120,000 or so clones, with around 85% appearing a single time and 4% taken by the ten largest. V dropped 4 bases and J dropped 4 bases, with 13 bases sitting between them. Germline V CDR1 and CDR2: SGHVS, FQNEAQ. The length of the CDR3 is 15 residues. Whole-study results and caveats: A missense variant in DCLRE1C was later tied to TCR beta V- and J-gene trimming. A highly shared variant cluster was judged a likely technical artifact. Most subjects had HLA-A and HLA-B alleles reportedly predicted accurately by TCR beta sequences.

Concerning this clone: Its antigen remains unknown.

This chain uses TRBV7-8 with TRBJ1-4; D uncertain. Sequencing used PBMCs. The TCR sequence derives from a young man in good health and CMV-seropositive. CDR3 residues: CASSSKDGSNEKLFF. DNA for the CDR3: TGTGCCAGCAGCTCGAAAGACGGGAGTAATGAAAAACTGTTTTTT.